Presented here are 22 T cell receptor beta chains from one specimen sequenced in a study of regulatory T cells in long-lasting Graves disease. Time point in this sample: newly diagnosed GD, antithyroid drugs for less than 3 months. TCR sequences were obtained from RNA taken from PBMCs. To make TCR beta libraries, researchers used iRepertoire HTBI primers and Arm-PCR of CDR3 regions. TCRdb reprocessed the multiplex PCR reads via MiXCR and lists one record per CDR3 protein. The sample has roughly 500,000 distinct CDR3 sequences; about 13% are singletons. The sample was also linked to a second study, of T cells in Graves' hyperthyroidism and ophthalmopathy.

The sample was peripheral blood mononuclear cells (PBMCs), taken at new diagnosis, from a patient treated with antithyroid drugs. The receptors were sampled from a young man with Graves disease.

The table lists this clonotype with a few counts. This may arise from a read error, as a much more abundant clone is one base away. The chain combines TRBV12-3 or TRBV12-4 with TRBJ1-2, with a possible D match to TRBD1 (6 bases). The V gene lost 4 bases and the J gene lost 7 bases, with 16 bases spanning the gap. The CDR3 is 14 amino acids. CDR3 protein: CASSSNTGYCGYTF. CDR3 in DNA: TGTGCCAGCAGTTCCAACACAGGGTACTGTGGCTACACCTTC.

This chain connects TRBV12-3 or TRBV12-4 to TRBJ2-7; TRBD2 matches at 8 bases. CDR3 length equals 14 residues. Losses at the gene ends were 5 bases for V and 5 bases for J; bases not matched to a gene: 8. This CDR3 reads CASSTSGVGNEQYF. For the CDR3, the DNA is TGTGCCAGCAGTACTAGCGGTGTAGGAAACGAGCAGTACTTC.

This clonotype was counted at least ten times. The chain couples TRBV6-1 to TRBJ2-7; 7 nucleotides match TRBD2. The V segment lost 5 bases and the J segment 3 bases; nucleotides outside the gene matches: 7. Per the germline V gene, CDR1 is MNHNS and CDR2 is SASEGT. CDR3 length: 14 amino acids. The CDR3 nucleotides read TGTGCCAGCAGTACCCCGGGGAGGGGCTACGAGCAGTACTTC. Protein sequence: CASSTPGRGYEQYF.

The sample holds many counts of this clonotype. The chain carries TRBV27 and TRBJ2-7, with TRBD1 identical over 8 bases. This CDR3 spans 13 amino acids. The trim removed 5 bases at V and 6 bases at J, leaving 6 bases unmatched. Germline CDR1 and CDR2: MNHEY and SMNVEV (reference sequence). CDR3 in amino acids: CASSLGQGSEQYF. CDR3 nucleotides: TGTGCCAGCAGTCTCGGACAGGGCAGCGAGCAGTACTTC.

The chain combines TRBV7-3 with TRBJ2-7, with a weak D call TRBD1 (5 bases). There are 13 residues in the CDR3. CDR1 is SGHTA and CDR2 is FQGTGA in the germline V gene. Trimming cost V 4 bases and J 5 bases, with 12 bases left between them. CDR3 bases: TGTGCCAGCAGCTCGACTCGACAGAACGAGCAGTACTTC. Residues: CASSSTRQNEQYF. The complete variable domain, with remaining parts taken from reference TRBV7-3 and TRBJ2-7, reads GAGVSQTPSNKVTEKGKYVELRCDPISGHTALYWYRQSLGQGPEFLIYFQGTGAADDSGLPNDRFFAVRPEGSVSTLKIQRTERGDSAVYLCASSSTRQNEQYFGPGTRLTVT.

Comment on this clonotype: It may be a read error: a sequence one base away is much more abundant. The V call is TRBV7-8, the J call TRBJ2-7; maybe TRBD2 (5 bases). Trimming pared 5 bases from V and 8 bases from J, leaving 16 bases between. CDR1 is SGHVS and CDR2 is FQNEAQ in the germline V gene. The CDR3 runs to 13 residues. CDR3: CASSSPGSTKQYF. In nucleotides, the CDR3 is TGTGCCAGCAGCAGCCCGGGGTCGACAAAGCAGTACTTC.

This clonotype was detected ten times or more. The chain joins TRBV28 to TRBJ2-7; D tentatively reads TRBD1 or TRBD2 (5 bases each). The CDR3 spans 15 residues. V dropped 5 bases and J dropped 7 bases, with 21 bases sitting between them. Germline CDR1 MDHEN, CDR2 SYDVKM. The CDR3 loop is CASSTGTTEGGEQYF. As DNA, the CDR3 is TGTGCCAGCAGTACCGGGACCACGGAAGGAGGAGAGCAGTACTTC. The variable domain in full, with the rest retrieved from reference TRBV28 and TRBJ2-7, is DVKVTQSSRYLVKRTGEKVFLECVQDMDHENMFWYRQDPGLGLRLIYFSYDVKMKEKGDIPEGYSVSREKKERFSLILESASTNQTSMYLCASSTGTTEGGEQYFGPGTRLTVT.

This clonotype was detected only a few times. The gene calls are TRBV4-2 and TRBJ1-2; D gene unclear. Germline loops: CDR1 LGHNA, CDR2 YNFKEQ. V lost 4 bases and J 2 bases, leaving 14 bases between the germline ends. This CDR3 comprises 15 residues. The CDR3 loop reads CASSRLIRINYGYTF. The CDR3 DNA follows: TGTGCCAGCAGCCGACTTATTAGGATCAACTATGGCTACACCTTC.

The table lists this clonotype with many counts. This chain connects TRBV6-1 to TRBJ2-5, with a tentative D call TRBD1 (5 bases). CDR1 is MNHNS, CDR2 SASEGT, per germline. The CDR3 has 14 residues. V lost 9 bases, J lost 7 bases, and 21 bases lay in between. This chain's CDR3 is CASQRGMVLGTQYF. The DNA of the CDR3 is TGTGCCAGTCAAAGGGGCATGGTCTTAGGGACCCAGTACTTC.

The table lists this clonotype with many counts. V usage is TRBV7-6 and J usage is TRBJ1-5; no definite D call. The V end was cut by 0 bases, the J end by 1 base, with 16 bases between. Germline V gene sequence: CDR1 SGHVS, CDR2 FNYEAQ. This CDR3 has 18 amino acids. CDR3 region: CASSLAPGTVPSNQPQHF. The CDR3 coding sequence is TGTGCCAGCAGCTTAGCGCCGGGAACAGTCCCAAGCAATCAGCCCCAGCATTTT.

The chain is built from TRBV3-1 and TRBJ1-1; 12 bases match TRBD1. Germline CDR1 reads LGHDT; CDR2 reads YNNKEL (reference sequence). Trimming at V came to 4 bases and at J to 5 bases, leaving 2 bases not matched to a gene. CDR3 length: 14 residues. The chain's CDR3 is CASSLGQGATEAFF. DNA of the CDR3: TGTGCCAGCAGCCTGGGACAGGGGGCAACTGAAGCTTTCTTT.

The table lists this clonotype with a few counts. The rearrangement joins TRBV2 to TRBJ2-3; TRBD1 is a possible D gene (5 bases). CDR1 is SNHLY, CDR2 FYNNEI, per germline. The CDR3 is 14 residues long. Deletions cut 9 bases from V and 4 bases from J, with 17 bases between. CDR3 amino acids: CASERAGWADTQYF. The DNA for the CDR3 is TGTGCCAGTGAAAGGGCAGGGTGGGCAGATACGCAGTATTTT.

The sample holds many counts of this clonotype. The CDR3 loop is CSVFQGGGDTQYF. The DNA of the CDR3 is TGCAGCGTTTTTCAGGGCGGCGGTGATACGCAGTATTTT. This chain connects TRBV29-1 to TRBJ2-7, with a possible D match to TRBD1 (5 bases). The J call may be mistaken, given a closer DNA end match to TRBJ2-3. Germline assignment: CDR1 SQVTM and CDR2 ANQGSEA. The CDR3 covers 13 residues.

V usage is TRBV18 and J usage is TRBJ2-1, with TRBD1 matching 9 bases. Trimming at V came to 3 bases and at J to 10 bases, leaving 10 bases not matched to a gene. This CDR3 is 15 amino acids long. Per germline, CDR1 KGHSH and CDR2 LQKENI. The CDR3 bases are TGTGCCAGCTCACCGGGACAGGGTATTGGGTCCGAGCAGTTCTTC. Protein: CASSPGQGIGSEQFF.

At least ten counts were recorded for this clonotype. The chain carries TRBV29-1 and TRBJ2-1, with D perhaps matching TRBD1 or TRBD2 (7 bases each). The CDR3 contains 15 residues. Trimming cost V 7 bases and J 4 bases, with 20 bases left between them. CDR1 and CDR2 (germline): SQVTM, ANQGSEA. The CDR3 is CSAPAGQGGYNEQFF. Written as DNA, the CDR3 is TGCAGCGCCCCGGCGGGGCAGGGGGGGTACAATGAGCAGTTCTTC.

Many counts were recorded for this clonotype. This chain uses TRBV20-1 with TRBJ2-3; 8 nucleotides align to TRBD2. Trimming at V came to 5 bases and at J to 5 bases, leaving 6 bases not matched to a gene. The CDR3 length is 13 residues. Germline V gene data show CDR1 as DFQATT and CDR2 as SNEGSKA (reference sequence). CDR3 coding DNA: TGCAGTGCTCCCAGCGGGAGAGGAGATACGCAGTATTTT. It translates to CSAPSGRGDTQYF.

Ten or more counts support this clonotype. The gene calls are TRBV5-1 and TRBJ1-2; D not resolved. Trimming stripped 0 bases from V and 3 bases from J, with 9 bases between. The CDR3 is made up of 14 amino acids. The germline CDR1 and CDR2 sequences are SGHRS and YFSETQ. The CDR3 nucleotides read TGCGCCAGCAGCTTGGACCGAAGCGACTATGGCTACACCTTC. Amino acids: CASSLDRSDYGYTF. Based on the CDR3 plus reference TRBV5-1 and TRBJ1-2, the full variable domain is KAGVTQTPRYLIKTRGQQVTLSCSPISGHRSVSWYQQTPGQGLQFLFEYFSETQRNKGNFPGRFSGRQFSNSRSEMNVSTLELGDSALYLCASSLDRSDYGYTFGSGTRLTVV.

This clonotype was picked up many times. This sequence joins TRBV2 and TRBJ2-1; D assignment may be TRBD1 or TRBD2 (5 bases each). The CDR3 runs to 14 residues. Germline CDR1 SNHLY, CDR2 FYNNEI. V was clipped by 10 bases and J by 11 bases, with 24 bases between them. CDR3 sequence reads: CATKSETGRVKQFF. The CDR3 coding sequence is TGTGCCACCAAATCGGAAACGGGACGCGTAAAGCAGTTCTTC.

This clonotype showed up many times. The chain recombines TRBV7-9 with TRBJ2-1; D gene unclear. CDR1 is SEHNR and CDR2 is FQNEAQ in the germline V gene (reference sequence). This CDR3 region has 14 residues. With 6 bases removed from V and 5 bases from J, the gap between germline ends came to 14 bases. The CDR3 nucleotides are TGTGCCAGCAGTCGAAGCTCCGGCGACAATGAGCAGTTCTTC. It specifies CASSRSSGDNEQFF.

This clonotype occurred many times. In DNA form, the CDR3 reads TGTGCCAGCAGCCGGACAGGGTATAACACCGGGGAGCTGTTTTTT. Protein product: CASSRTGYNTGELFF. The chain is built from TRBV7-6 and TRBJ2-2, with 8 positions matching TRBD1. The J segment lost 2 bases and the V segment lost 5 bases, leaving 4 bases of the junction unmatched. CDR3 size: 15 residues. Germline lookup yields CDR1 SGHVS and CDR2 FNYEAQ. Full variable domain (remainder filled in from reference TRBV7-6 and TRBJ2-2): GAGVSQSPRYKVTKRGQDVALRCDPISGHVSLYWYRQALGQGPEFLTYFNYEAQQDKSGLPNDRFSAERPEGSISTLTIQRTEQRDSAMYRCASSRTGYNTGELFFGEGSRLTVL.

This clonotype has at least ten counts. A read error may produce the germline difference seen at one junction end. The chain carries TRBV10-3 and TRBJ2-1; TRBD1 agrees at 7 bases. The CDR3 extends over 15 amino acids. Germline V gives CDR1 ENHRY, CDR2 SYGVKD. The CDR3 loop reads CAISASQGAYNEQFF. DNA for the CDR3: TGCGCCATCAGCGCAAGTCAGGGGGCCTACAATGAGCAGTTCTTC.

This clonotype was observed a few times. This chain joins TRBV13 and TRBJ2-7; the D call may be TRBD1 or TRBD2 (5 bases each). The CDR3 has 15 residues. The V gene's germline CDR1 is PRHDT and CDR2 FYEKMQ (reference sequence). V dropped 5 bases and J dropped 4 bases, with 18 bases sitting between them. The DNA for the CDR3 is TGTGCCAGCAGCCCCCGGGACGGACAATTTTACGAGCAGTACTTC. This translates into CASSPRDGQFYEQYF. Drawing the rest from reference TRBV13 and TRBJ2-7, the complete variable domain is AAGVIQSPRHLIKEKRETATLKCYPIPRHDTVYWYQQGPGQDPQFLISFYEKMQSDKGSIPDRFSAQQFSDYHSELNMSSLELGDSALYFCASSPRDGQFYEQYFGPGTRLTVT.